The 20 T cell receptor beta chains reported below all come from one sample, sequenced in a study of chemoradiotherapy in HPV16-positive cancers. Some clones are missing from TCRdb's copy, which holds only in-frame ones; the method was immunoSEQ multiplex PCR. The sample carries 1,000 to 1,500 clones, roughly 80% recorded once. This specimen consisted of tumor tissue, obtained from a patient who underwent chemoradiotherapy. These receptors all stem from a human donor with HPV-associated anogenital cancer.

V is TRBV7-5 and J is TRBJ1-2; TRBD1, as called in the table, went unchecked against the DNA. TRBV7-5 is deemed a pseudogene. CDR3 length equals 17 residues. The CDR3 loop reads CVRSSRDREVIDYGYTF. Written as DNA, the CDR3 is TGTGTCAGAAGCTCCCGGGACAGGGAGGTTATTGACTATGGCTACACCTTC.

The chain links TRBV11-1 to TRBJ2-3; D is possibly TRBD2 (5 bases). The CDR3 runs 15 residues. Germline lookup yields CDR1 SGHAT and CDR2 FQDESV (reference sequence). V was clipped by 5 bases and J by 5 bases, with 17 bases between them. CDR3 in DNA: TGTGCCAGCAGCCCCCGGGGTGGCCCCGGAGATACGCAGTATTTT. Its translation is CASSPRGGPGDTQYF.

V and J are TRBV10-1 and TRBJ2-2; 8 bases agree with TRBD2. CDR1 is WNHNN and CDR2 is SYGVQD in the germline V gene (reference sequence). The junction had 3 bases not matched to a gene; V was cut back by 2 bases and J by 4 bases. This CDR3 is built from 15 residues. The CDR3 DNA sequence: TGCGCCAGCAGTGAGAATCTAGCGGGCACCGGGGAGCTGTTTTTT. This sequence encodes CASSENLAGTGELFF.

The rearrangement joins TRBV28 to TRBJ2-5, with TRBD1 identical over 7 bases. The germline CDR1 and CDR2 sequences are MDHEN and SYDVKM. J gave up 1 base and V 6 bases, and 2 bases lay outside the gene matches. The CDR3 is 13 residues long. DNA of the CDR3: TGTGCCAGCAGAGGACAGGCCCAAGAGACCCAGTACTTC. Translated: CASRGQAQETQYF.

This chain uses TRBV25-1 with TRBJ1-5; D is unresolved. In germline, CDR1 is MGHDK, CDR2 SYGVNS. V lost 6 bases and J 0 bases, leaving 12 bases between the germline ends. The CDR3 contains 15 residues. CDR3 coding DNA: TGTGCCAGCAGCGACGGGCCTTTTAGCAATCAGCCCCAGCATTTT. It is translated as CASSDGPFSNQPQHF.

The V and J genes are TRBV9 and TRBJ2-1, with D maybe TRBD2 (6 bases). Germline assignment: CDR1 SGDLS and CDR2 YYNGEE. V dropped 0 bases and J dropped 4 bases, with 11 bases sitting between them. The length of the CDR3 is 15 residues. The chain's CDR3 is CASSVDLAQYNEQFF. CDR3 sequence (DNA): TGTGCCAGCAGCGTAGACCTAGCGCAGTACAATGAGCAGTTCTTC.

CDR3 sequence reads: CASSLGRGNNEKLFF. CDR3 nucleotide sequence: TGCGCCAGCAGCCTGGGAAGGGGAAATAATGAAAAACTGTTTTTT. The chain carries TRBV5-1 and TRBJ1-4; possibly TRBD1 for D (5 bases). The CDR3 contains 15 residues. Deletions cut 4 bases from V and 4 bases from J, with 14 bases between. Germline V gene data show CDR1 as SGHRS and CDR2 as YFSETQ.

As concerns this clone: A read error may account for a junction end that differs from germline. The V and J genes are TRBV2 and TRBJ2-7; D gene uncertain. The CDR3 spans 12 residues. Germline CDR1 reads SNHLY; CDR2 reads FYNNEI. CDR3 nucleotides: TGTGCCAGCAGGGAAGCCTCCTACGAGCAGTACTTC. It translates to CASREASYEQYF.

The chain links TRBV15 to TRBJ2-7, with D possibly TRBD2 on 5 matching bases. Per the germline V gene, CDR1 is LNHNV and CDR2 is YYDKDF (reference sequence). V lost 5 bases to trimming and J lost 2 bases, with 10 bases between them. The CDR3 has 13 residues. CDR3 sequence reads: CATSRTHAYEQYF. Written as DNA, the CDR3 is TGTGCCACCAGCCGGACTCATGCCTACGAGCAGTACTTC. The full variable domain, completed using reference TRBV15 and TRBJ2-7, is DAMVIQNPRYQVTQFGKPVTLSCSQTLNHNVMYWYQQKSSQAPKLLFHYYDKDFNNEADTPDNFQSRRPNTSFCFLDIRSPGLGDTAMYLCATSRTHAYEQYFGPGTRLTVT.

This CDR3 reads CAVPSPGQGNTIYF. CDR3 sequence (DNA): TGTGCCGTACCCTCCCCGGGACAGGGAAACACCATATATTTT. The V and J genes are TRBV28 and TRBJ1-3, with 7 bases matching TRBD1. The CDR3 is 14 residues long. V was clipped by 11 bases and J by 4 bases; unmatched bases: 11. CDR1 and CDR2 from the germline V gene are MDHEN and SYDVKM.

This sequence joins TRBV11-2 and TRBJ2-6, with D tentatively TRBD1 or TRBD2 (5 bases each). The CDR3 has 16 amino acids. V was pared by 1 base and J by 2 bases, with 9 bases between. Germline assignment: CDR1 SGHAT and CDR2 FQNNGV. CDR3: CASSLGGTTGANVLTF. CDR3 in DNA: TGTGCCAGCAGCTTAGGTGGGACGACTGGGGCCAACGTCCTGACTTTC.

The chain is built from TRBV27 and TRBJ2-1; D is unresolved. V was cut by 7 bases and J by 0 bases, with 1 base left in between. Germline CDR1 is MNHEY and CDR2 is SMNVEV (reference sequence). CDR3 length: 11 amino acids. The CDR3 region has the DNA TGTGCCAGCATCTCCTACAATGAGCAGTTCTTC. Its protein is CASISYNEQFF.

This clone occurred once. The V call is TRBV9, the J call TRBJ1-5; D gene uncertain. This CDR3 has 17 amino acids. V lost 0 bases to trimming and J lost 1 base, with 14 bases between them. From germline, CDR1 is SGDLS and CDR2 YYNGEE. The chain's CDR3 is CASSVETDFGSNQPQHF. For the CDR3, the DNA is TGTGCCAGCAGCGTAGAGACTGACTTCGGAAGCAATCAGCCCCAGCATTTT.

The chain carries TRBV18 and TRBJ1-2, with 8 positions matching TRBD1. Trimming at V came to 3 bases and at J to 8 bases, leaving 8 bases not matched to a gene. The CDR3 covers 14 residues. In germline, CDR1 is KGHSH, CDR2 LQKENI. CDR3 residues: CASSPGQDSRGYTF. In nucleotides, the CDR3 is TGTGCCAGCTCACCGGGACAGGACTCCAGAGGCTACACCTTC.

The chain links TRBV9 to TRBJ2-6; tentative D call: TRBD1 (5 bases). V was trimmed by 7 bases and J by 4 bases, leaving 9 bases between them. The CDR3 runs 13 residues. Germline CDR1 SGDLS, CDR2 YYNGEE. CDR3 bases: TGTGCCAGCCAGGGTGCCGGGGCCAACGTCCTGACTTTC. Protein sequence: CASQGAGANVLTF.

V usage is TRBV27 and J usage is TRBJ2-2; 7 positions match TRBD2. There are 18 residues in the CDR3. In germline, CDR1 is MNHEY, CDR2 SMNVEV (reference sequence). The J segment lost 5 bases and the V segment lost 4 bases, leaving 16 bases of the junction unmatched. The chain's CDR3 is CASSSSPTSKSVTGELFF. The DNA for the CDR3 is TGTGCCAGCAGTTCTTCCCCGACTAGCAAGTCGGTAACCGGGGAGCTGTTTTTT.

This clone has a handful of counts. The V call is TRBV28, the J call TRBJ2-7; tentatively, D is TRBD1 (6 bases). V lost 4 bases and J lost 0, with 13 bases in between. The CDR3 sequence is 15 residues long. Germline V gives CDR1 MDHEN, CDR2 SYDVKM. This CDR3 is CASSSHRVSSYEQYF. The DNA for the CDR3 is TGTGCCAGCAGTTCCCACAGGGTTAGCTCCTACGAGCAGTACTTC.

V is TRBV7-9 and J is TRBJ1-1; D ambiguous. Trimming removed 1 base at V and 0 bases at J, with 6 bases between. CDR3 length: 14 residues. Germline V gives CDR1 SEHNR, CDR2 FQNEAQ (reference sequence). CDR3 amino acids: CASSLGQLNTEAFF. Written as DNA, the CDR3 is TGTGCCAGCAGCTTAGGGCAGCTGAACACTGAAGCTTTCTTT.

J is TRBJ2-1 and V is TRBV5-1; TRBD2 agrees at 10 bases. This CDR3 spans 15 amino acids. Germline CDR1 is SGHRS and CDR2 is YFSETQ. With V trimmed by 5 bases and J by 9 bases, 11 bases remained unmatched. CDR3 loop: CASRLLAGVSSEQFF. CDR3 bases: TGCGCCAGCAGATTGCTAGCGGGAGTAAGTAGTGAGCAGTTCTTC.

The gene calls are TRBV7-2 and TRBJ2-7; 9 bases are a match to TRBD1. CDR1 SGHTA and CDR2 FQGNSA come from the germline V gene. The CDR3 runs to 15 residues. Losses at the gene ends were 2 bases for V and 1 base for J; bases not matched to a gene: 3. CDR3 protein: CASSLPGQGSYEQYF. DNA of the CDR3: TGTGCCAGCAGCTTACCGGGACAGGGTTCCTACGAGCAGTACTTC.